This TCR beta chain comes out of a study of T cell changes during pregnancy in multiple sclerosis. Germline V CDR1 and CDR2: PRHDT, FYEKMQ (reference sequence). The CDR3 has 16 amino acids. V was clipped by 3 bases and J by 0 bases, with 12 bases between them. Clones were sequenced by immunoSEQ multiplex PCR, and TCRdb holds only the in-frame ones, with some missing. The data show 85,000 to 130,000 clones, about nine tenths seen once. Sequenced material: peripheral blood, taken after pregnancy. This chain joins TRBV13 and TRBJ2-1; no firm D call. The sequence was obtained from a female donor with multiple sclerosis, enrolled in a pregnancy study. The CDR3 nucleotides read TGTGCCAGCAGCTTTATCTCGTTGAGCTCCTACAATGAGCAGTTCTTC. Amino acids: CASSFISLSSYNEQFF.